Described below is a single TCR beta chain sequence and its context. This entry belongs to a study of blood T cell repertoires in COVID-19. Study in general: COVID-19 samples collected from the United States, Italy and Spain covered acute and convalescent phases. From T cells, B-cell-depleted T cells, or PBMCs came the material, which was cDNA or gDNA.

The method was immunoSEQ multiplex PCR; TCRdb's version includes in-frame clones alone and lacks a portion of them. Here the sample spans about 210,000 clones, approximately 90% being singletons. With V trimmed by 1 base and J by 6 bases, 17 bases remained unmatched. The CDR3 length is 19 residues. Germline lookup yields CDR1 LNHDA and CDR2 SQIVND (reference sequence). This chain connects TRBV19 to TRBJ2-1; TRBD2 agrees at 8 bases. Input material: peripheral blood. This TCR derives from a man between 40 and 49 years old with acute or convalescent COVID-19. The CDR3 DNA follows: TGTGCCAGTAGTATAGCTCCCCCTCTACTAGCGGTGGGCAGCAATGAGCAGTTCTTC. Translated: CASSIAPPLLAVGSNEQFF.